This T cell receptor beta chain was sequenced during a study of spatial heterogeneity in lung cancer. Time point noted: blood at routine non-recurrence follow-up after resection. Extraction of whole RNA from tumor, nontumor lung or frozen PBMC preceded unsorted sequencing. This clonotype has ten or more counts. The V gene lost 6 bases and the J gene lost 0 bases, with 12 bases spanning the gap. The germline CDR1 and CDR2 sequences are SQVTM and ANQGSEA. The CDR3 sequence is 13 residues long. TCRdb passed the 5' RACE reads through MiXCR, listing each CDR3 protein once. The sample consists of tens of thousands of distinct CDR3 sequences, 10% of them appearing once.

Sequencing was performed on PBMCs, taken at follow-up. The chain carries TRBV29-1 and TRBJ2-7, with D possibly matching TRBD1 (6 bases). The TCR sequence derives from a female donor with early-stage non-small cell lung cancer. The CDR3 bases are TGCAGCGTCGAGGACAGCTTCTCCTACGAGCAGTACTTC. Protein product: CSVEDSFSYEQYF.